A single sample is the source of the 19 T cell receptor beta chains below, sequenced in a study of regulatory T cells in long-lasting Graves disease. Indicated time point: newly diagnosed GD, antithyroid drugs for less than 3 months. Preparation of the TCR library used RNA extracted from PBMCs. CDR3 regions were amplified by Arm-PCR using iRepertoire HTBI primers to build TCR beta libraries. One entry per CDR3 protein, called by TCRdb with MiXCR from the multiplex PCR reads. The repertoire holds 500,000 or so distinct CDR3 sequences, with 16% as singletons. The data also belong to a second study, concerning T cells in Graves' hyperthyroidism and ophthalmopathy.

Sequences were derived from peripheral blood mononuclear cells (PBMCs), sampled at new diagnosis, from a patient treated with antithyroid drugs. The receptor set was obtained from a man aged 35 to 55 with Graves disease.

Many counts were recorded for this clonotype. The CDR3 region is CASSLSPDRGQETQYF. The CDR3 DNA sequence: TGTGCCAGCAGTTTATCCCCGGACAGGGGCCAAGAGACCCAGTACTTC. The chain employs TRBV6-2 or TRBV6-3 and TRBJ2-5, with 9 bases that match TRBD1. Germline CDR1 MNHEY, CDR2 SVGEGT. The CDR3 extends over 16 amino acids. V dropped 4 bases and J dropped 1; count of bases not matched to a gene: 7.

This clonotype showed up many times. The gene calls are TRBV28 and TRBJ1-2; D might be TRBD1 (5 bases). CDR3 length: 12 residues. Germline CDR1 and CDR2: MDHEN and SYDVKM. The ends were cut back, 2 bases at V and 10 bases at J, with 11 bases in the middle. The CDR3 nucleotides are TGTGCCAGCAGTTTAAACCAGGGATCCTACACCTTC. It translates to CASSLNQGSYTF.

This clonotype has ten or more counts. CDR3 in DNA: TGTGCCAGCAGTCTGGGACTAGCGGAGGGATACGAGCAGTACTTC. It encodes CASSLGLAEGYEQYF. This chain connects TRBV6-1 to TRBJ2-7; 11 bases are a match to TRBD2. This CDR3 is 15 amino acids long. V trimming: 5 bases; J trimming: 4 bases; junction bases outside the gene matches: 7. Germline V CDR1 and CDR2: MNHNS, SASEGT.

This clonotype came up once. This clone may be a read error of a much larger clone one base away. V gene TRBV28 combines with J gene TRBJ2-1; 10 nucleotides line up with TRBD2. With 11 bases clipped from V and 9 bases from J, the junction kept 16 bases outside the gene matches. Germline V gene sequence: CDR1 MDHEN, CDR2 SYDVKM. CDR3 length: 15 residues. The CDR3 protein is CASKSGRAGLSEQFF. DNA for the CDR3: TGTGCCTCTAAGAGCGGGAGGGCCGGGTTGAGTGAGCAGTTCTTC.

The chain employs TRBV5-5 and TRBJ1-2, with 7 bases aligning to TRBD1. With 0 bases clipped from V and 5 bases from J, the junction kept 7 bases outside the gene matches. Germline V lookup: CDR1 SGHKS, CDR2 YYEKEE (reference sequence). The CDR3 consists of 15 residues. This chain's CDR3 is CASSLDPGGLYGYTF. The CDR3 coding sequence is TGTGCCAGCAGCTTGGATCCAGGGGGACTGTATGGCTACACCTTC.

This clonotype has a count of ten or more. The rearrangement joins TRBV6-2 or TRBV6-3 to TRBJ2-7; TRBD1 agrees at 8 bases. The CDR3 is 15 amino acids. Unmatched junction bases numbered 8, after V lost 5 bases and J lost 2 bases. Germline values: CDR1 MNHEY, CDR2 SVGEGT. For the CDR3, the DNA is TGTGCCAGCAGTGAGGGAGACAGGGGAGCCTACGAGCAGTACTTC. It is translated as CASSEGDRGAYEQYF.

This CDR3 is CAATGRVHGYTF. CDR3 sequence (DNA): TGTGCCGCCACGGGGAGAGTACATGGCTACACCTTC. V gene TRBV28 combines with J gene TRBJ1-2, with D hard to call. This CDR3 region has 12 residues. Trimming stripped 11 bases from V and 6 bases from J, with 16 bases between. Germline CDR1 MDHEN, CDR2 SYDVKM.

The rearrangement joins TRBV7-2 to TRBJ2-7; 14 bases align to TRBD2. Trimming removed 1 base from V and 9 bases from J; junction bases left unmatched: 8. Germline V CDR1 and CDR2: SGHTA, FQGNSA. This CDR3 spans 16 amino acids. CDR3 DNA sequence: TGTGCCAGCAGCTTAGGAGGGGGACTAGCGGGAGTCGGGCAGTACTTC. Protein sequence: CASSLGGGLAGVGQYF. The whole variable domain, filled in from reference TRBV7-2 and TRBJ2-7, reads GAGVSQSPSNKVTEKGKDVELRCDPISGHTALYWYRQSLGQGLEFLIYFQGNSAPDKSGLPSDRFSAERTGGSVSTLTIQRTQQEDSAVYLCASSLGGGLAGVGQYFGPGTRLTVT.

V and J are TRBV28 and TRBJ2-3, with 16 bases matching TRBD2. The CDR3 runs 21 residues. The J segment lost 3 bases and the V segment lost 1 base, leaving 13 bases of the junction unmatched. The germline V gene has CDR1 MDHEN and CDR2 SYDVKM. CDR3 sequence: CASSLSFWGLAGGRMTDTQYF. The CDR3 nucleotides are TGTGCCAGCAGTTTATCCTTCTGGGGACTAGCGGGAGGGAGGATGACAGATACGCAGTATTTT.

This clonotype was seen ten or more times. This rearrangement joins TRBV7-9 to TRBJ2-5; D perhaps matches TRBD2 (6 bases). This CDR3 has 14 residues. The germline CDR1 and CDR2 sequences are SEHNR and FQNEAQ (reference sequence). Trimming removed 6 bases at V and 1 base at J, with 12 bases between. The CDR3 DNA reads TGTGCCAGCAGTCTAACCGGGGGCCAAGAGACCCAGTACTTC. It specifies CASSLTGGQETQYF.

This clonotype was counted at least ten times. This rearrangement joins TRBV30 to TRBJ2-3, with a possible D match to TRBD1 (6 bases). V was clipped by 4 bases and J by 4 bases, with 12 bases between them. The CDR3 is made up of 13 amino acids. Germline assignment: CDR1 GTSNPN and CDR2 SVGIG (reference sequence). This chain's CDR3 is CAWTSSGADTQYF. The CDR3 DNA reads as TGTGCCTGGACTTCATCAGGGGCAGATACGCAGTATTTT.

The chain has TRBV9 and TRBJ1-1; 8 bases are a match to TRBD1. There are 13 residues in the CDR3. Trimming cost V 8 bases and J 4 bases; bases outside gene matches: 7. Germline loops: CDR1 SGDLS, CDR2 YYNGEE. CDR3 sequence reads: CARSITGGTEAFF. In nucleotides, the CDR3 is TGTGCCAGAAGTATCACAGGGGGCACTGAAGCTTTCTTT. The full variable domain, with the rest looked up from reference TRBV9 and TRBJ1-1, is DSGVTQTPKHLITATGQRVTLRCSPRSGDLSVYWYQQSLDQGLQFLIQYYNGEERAKGNILERFSAQQFPDLHSELNLSSLELGDSALYFCARSITGGTEAFFGQGTRLTVV.

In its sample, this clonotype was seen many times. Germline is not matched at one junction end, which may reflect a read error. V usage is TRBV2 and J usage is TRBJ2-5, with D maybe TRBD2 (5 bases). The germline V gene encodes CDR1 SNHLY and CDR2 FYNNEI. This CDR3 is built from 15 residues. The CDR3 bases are TGTGCCAGCTGTGAAGTGGTGGGCTCGGGGGAGACCCAGTACTTC. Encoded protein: CASCEVVGSGETQYF.

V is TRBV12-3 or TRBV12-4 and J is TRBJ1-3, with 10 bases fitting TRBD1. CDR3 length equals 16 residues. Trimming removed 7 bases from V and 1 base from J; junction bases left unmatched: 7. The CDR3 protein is CASNIRDRGSGNTIYF. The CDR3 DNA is TGTGCCAGCAACATCCGGGACAGGGGTTCTGGAAACACCATATATTTT.

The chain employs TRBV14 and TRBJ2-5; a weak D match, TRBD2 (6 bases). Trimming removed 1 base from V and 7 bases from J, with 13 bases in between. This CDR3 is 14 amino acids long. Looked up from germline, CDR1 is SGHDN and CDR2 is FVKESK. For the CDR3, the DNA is TGTGCCAGCAGCCAAGGGGACTCCTTGGGGACCCAGTACTTC. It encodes CASSQGDSLGTQYF.

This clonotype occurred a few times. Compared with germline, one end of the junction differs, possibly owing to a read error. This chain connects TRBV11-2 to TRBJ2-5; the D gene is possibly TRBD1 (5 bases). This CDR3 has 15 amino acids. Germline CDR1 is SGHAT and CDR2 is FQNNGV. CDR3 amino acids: CASSLEAQGQETQYF. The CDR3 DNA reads TGTGCCAGCAGCCTAGAGGCCCAGGGCCAAGAGACCCAGTACTTC. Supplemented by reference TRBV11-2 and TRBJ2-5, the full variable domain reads EAGVAQSPRYKIIEKRQSVAFWCNPISGHATLYWYQQILGQGPKLLIQFQNNGVVDDSQLPKDRFSAERLKGVDSTLKIQPAKLEDSAVYLCASSLEAQGQETQYFGPGTRLLVL.

The CDR3, as DNA: TGTGCCAGTAGTTCCTGGACGGCCTCGGGGGGGGTTAGGTCTCAGACCCAGTACTTC. Its translation: CASSSWTASGGVRSQTQYF. The chain links TRBV19 to TRBJ2-5; 8 bases map to TRBD2. The trim removed 5 bases at V and 6 bases at J, leaving 23 bases unmatched. This CDR3 has 19 amino acids. CDR1 is LNHDA, CDR2 SQIVND, per germline (reference sequence).

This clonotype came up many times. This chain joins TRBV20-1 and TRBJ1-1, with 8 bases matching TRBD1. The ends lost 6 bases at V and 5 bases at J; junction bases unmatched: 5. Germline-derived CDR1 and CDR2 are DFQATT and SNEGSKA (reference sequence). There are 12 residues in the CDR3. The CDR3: CSADRDFTEAFF. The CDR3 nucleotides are TGCAGTGCGGACAGGGATTTTACTGAAGCTTTCTTT.

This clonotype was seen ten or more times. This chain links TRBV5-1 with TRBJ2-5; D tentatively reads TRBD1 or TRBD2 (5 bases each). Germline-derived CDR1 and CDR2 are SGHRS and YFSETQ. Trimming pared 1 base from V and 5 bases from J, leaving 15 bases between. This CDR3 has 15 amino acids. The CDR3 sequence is CASSLMGEGAETQYF. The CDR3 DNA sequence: TGCGCCAGCAGCTTGATGGGGGAAGGAGCGGAGACCCAGTACTTC.